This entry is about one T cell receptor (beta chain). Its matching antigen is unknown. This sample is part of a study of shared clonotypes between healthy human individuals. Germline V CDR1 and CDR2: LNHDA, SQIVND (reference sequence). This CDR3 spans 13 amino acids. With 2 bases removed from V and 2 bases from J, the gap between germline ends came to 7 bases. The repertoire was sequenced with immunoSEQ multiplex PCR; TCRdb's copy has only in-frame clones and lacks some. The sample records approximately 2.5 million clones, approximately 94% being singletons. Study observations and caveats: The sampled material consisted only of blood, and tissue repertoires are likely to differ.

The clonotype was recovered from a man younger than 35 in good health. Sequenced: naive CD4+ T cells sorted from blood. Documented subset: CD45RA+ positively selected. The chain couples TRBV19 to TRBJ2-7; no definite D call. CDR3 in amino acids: CASSINRAYEQYF. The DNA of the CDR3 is TGTGCCAGTAGTATAAACAGAGCCTACGAGCAGTACTTC.